The T cell receptor (beta chain) described here comes from a study of shared clonotypes between healthy human individuals. Study-wide points: A handful of donors had around 5% of their naive CD4 clonotypes in common.

For this clone: Antigen: not known.

TCRdb keeps only in-frame clones here, not all; method: immunoSEQ multiplex PCR. The sample lists approximately 640,000 clones; 90% were seen once. CDR3 length equals 14 residues. The V gene's germline CDR1 is SGHVS and CDR2 FQNEAQ. V dropped 1 base and J dropped 3 bases, with 8 bases sitting between them. The sample taken for sequencing was memory CD8+ T cells from PBMCs. Subset of the sample: CD45RO+ cells pooled with CCR7-negative TemRA cells. The receptor was derived from a man younger than 35 in good health. Some clones in this sample may be carry-over from other donors' samples. This sequence joins TRBV7-8 and TRBJ2-3; unclear D gene. This CDR3 reads CASSLESRTDTQYF. The CDR3 DNA reads as TGTGCCAGCAGCTTAGAAAGTCGGACAGATACGCAGTATTTT.